The 11 T cell receptor beta chains listed next were all sequenced from one sample in a study of T cell changes during pregnancy in multiple sclerosis. Libraries were prepared by immunoSEQ multiplex PCR; TCRdb keeps only in-frame clonotypes and omits some of them. This table has 40,000 or so clones, approximately 90% appearing once. Sequenced material: CD8+ T cells from peripheral blood mononuclear cells, taken in the first trimester of pregnancy. The receptors shown here come from a female donor with multiple sclerosis, enrolled in a pregnancy study.

The chain is built from TRBV15 and TRBJ2-7; TRBD1 matches 9 bases. CDR3 size: 16 residues. Trimming at V came to 3 bases and at J to 4 bases, leaving 10 bases not matched to a gene. Germline loops: CDR1 LNHNV, CDR2 YYDKDF (reference sequence). The CDR3 DNA reads as TGTGCCACCAGCAGTGTACAGGGGGCTAGTCGGTACGAGCAGTACTTC. Its translation: CATSSVQGASRYEQYF.

V and J are TRBV7-6 and TRBJ2-5; D possibly corresponds to TRBD1 (6 bases). The ends were cut back, 5 bases at V and 3 bases at J, with 13 bases in the middle. CDR1 and CDR2 from the germline V gene are SGHVS and FNYEAQ. The CDR3 covers 14 residues. The CDR3 bases are TGTGCCAGCAGCGACAGGTCCAAGGAAGAGACCCAGTACTTC. Translating gives CASSDRSKEETQYF.

The gene calls are TRBV11-1 and TRBJ1-1; TRBD1 matches 8 bases. Germline trimming cut 7 bases from V and 6 bases from J; bases unmatched to any gene: 10. The CDR3 consists of 14 residues. Germline-derived CDR1 and CDR2 are SGHAT and FQDESV (reference sequence). CDR3 region: CASTVGSQGAEAFF. CDR3 sequence (DNA): TGTGCCAGCACCGTAGGGTCACAGGGGGCTGAAGCTTTCTTT.

This clone was seen ten or more times. The chain couples TRBV7-3 to TRBJ2-1; 9 bases line up with TRBD2. The CDR3 consists of 15 residues. Germline V gives CDR1 SGHTA, CDR2 FQGTGA. The trim removed 2 bases at V and 3 bases at J, leaving 2 bases unmatched. The CDR3 protein is CASSLLAGNYNEQFF. As DNA, the CDR3 is TGTGCCAGCAGCTTACTAGCGGGGAACTACAATGAGCAGTTCTTC.

This clone came up once. This rearrangement joins TRBV6-6 to TRBJ2-7, with TRBD1 matching over 7 bases. This CDR3 is built from 15 residues. Germline lookup yields CDR1 MNHNY and CDR2 SVGAGI (reference sequence). The V gene end was trimmed by 0 bases and the J gene end by 3 bases; junction bases not matched to a gene: 5. CDR3: CASSYSEAGGYEQYF. For the CDR3, the DNA is TGTGCCAGCAGTTACTCAGAGGCAGGGGGCTACGAGCAGTACTTC.

This chain links TRBV6-1 with TRBJ2-2, with 7 bases lining up with TRBD2. Germline V gene data show CDR1 as MNHNS and CDR2 as SASEGT. This CDR3 has 13 residues. Losses at the gene ends were 8 bases for V and 7 bases for J; bases not matched to a gene: 7. CDR3 region: CASQPGGIGELFF. For the CDR3, the DNA is TGTGCCAGCCAACCCGGGGGGATCGGGGAGCTGTTTTTT.

The rearrangement links TRBV7-9 to TRBJ2-1; D gene uncertain. V dropped 5 bases and J dropped 8 bases, with 7 bases sitting between them. The CDR3 is 11 residues long. Germline V gene data show CDR1 as SEHNR and CDR2 as FQNEAQ (reference sequence). This CDR3 reads CASSIVHEQFF. CDR3 in DNA: TGTGCCAGCAGCATCGTCCATGAGCAGTTCTTC.

This clone appeared a few times. The chain joins TRBV5-5 to TRBJ1-6; no firm D call. The CDR3 has 14 amino acids. Germline CDR1 and CDR2: SGHKS and YYEKEE (reference sequence). Trimming removed 4 bases at V and 10 bases at J, with 15 bases between. CDR3 amino acids: CASSDRQAYSPLHF. CDR3 in DNA: TGTGCCAGCAGCGATCGACAAGCATACTCACCCCTCCACTTT.

The chain links TRBV5-4 to TRBJ1-1; D is possibly TRBD1 (6 bases). The germline gives CDR1 SGHNT, CDR2 YYREEE (reference sequence). Deletions cut 0 bases from V and 4 bases from J, with 10 bases between. The CDR3 is made up of 14 amino acids. The CDR3 loop reads CASSLDRDVTEAFF. CDR3 bases: TGTGCCAGCAGCTTGGACAGGGATGTCACTGAAGCTTTCTTT.

The CDR3 DNA is TGTGCCATCAGTGAAGGGGGCACTGAAGCTTTCTTT. It yields the protein CAISEGGTEAFF. The chain joins TRBV10-3 to TRBJ1-1; perhaps TRBD1 as D (6 bases). With 3 bases removed from V and 4 bases from J, the gap between germline ends came to 6 bases. The CDR3 extends over 12 amino acids. Germline CDR1 is ENHRY and CDR2 is SYGVKD.

The chain has TRBV5-4 and TRBJ2-1, with 7 bases that match TRBD2. After removal of 7 bases from V and 4 bases from J, the junction contained 11 bases not matched to a gene. The CDR3 covers 15 residues. CDR1 SGHNT and CDR2 YYREEE come from the germline V gene (reference sequence). CDR3 DNA: TGTGCCAGCGGGGGACTATCTAAAACTTACAATGAGCAGTTCTTC. Its protein is CASGGLSKTYNEQFF. The full variable domain, rest sourced from reference TRBV5-4 and TRBJ2-1, is ETGVTQSPTHLIKTRGQQVTLRCSSQSGHNTVSWYQQALGQGPQFIFQYYREEENGRGNFPPRFSGLQFPNYSSELNVNALELDDSALYLCASGGLSKTYNEQFFGPGTRLTVL.